The 7 T cell receptor beta chains below come from one sample, sequenced in a study of Ad26.COV2.S vaccination and SARS-CoV-2 variants. Clones were sequenced by immunoSEQ multiplex PCR, and TCRdb holds only the in-frame ones, with some missing. Of just over 350,000 clones in the sample, around 83% were seen once. Treatment here: 15 to 20 received Ad26.COV2.S at low or high dose, single or two shots; 5 received placebo; per-sample allocation not given. Sampling was performed 63 days after the first vaccine or placebo injection. The sequencing here drew on peripheral blood, taken in a trial of Ad26.COV2.S vaccine versus placebo. The receptor source for this set is a person between 18 and 65 years old who received the Ad26.COV2.S COVID-19 vaccine or a placebo.

This clone came up a few times. V usage is TRBV18 and J usage is TRBJ1-1, with D unclear. The germline CDR1 and CDR2 sequences are KGHSH and LQKENI. This CDR3 contains 12 residues. The germline V and J ends were trimmed by 5 bases and 7 bases, with 11 bases remaining between them. The chain's CDR3 is CASSVSDGEAFF. The CDR3 DNA reads TGTGCCAGCTCAGTATCGGATGGTGAAGCTTTCTTT.

This chain joins TRBV4-1 and TRBJ1-4; tentative D call: TRBD1 (5 bases). The CDR3 contains 16 residues. Trimming left V 4 bases short and J 7 bases short, with 19 bases between. CDR1 and CDR2 (germline): MGHRA, YSYEKL. CDR3 amino acids: CASSPPEDSYGEKLFF. In nucleotides, the CDR3 is TGCGCCAGCAGCCCACCGGAAGACAGCTACGGTGAAAAACTGTTTTTT.

This clone was observed a single time. CDR3 sequence reads: CASSLLSGSRPYNEQFF. The CDR3 DNA sequence: TGTGCCAGCTCACTGCTAAGCGGGAGCCGGCCCTACAATGAGCAGTTCTTC. The rearrangement joins TRBV18 to TRBJ2-1; 8 bases fit TRBD2. The germline V gene has CDR1 KGHSH and CDR2 LQKENI. CDR3 size: 17 residues. Trimming cost V 4 bases and J 2 bases; bases outside gene matches: 10.

This chain connects TRBV28 to TRBJ2-7, with TRBD1 identical over 8 bases. Per the germline V gene, CDR1 is MDHEN and CDR2 is SYDVKM. Unmatched junction bases numbered 9, after V lost 8 bases and J lost 3 bases. CDR3 length: 14 residues. Here the CDR3 reads CASVGQGLVYEQYF. The CDR3 DNA reads as TGTGCCAGCGTTGGACAGGGTCTAGTCTACGAGCAGTACTTC.

The chain employs TRBV5-6 and TRBJ1-6; D unresolved. Germline-derived CDR1 and CDR2 are SGHDT and YYEEEE. The CDR3 is 14 amino acids. V shed 0 bases and J shed 7 bases, with 8 bases lying between them. The CDR3 DNA reads as TGTGCCAGCAGCTTGGCCTTGGGGAATTCACCCCTCCACTTT. Translated, it gives CASSLALGNSPLHF.

The gene calls are TRBV19 and TRBJ1-5; possibly TRBD1 for D (6 bases). The V gene's germline CDR1 is LNHDA and CDR2 SQIVND (reference sequence). V was pared by 5 bases and J by 5 bases, with 19 bases between. CDR3 length equals 16 residues. CDR3 sequence reads: CASSDSIRGGHQPQHF. The CDR3 nucleotides read TGTGCCAGTAGTGACAGTATCAGGGGAGGGCATCAGCCCCAGCATTTT.

In this sample, this clone turned up a few times. This sequence joins TRBV7-2 and TRBJ2-7, with 9 bases fitting TRBD2. Germline loops: CDR1 SGHTA, CDR2 FQGNSA. With 5 bases clipped from V and 6 bases from J, the junction kept 8 bases outside the gene matches. The CDR3 covers 14 residues. CDR3 protein: CASSSAGLATEQYF. Written as DNA, the CDR3 is TGTGCCAGCAGCAGCGCGGGACTAGCAACCGAGCAGTACTTC. Supplemented by reference TRBV7-2 and TRBJ2-7, the full variable domain reads GAGVSQSPSNKVTEKGKDVELRCDPISGHTALYWYRQSLGQGLEFLIYFQGNSAPDKSGLPSDRFSAERTGGSVSTLTIQRTQQEDSAVYLCASSSAGLATEQYFGPGTRLTVT.